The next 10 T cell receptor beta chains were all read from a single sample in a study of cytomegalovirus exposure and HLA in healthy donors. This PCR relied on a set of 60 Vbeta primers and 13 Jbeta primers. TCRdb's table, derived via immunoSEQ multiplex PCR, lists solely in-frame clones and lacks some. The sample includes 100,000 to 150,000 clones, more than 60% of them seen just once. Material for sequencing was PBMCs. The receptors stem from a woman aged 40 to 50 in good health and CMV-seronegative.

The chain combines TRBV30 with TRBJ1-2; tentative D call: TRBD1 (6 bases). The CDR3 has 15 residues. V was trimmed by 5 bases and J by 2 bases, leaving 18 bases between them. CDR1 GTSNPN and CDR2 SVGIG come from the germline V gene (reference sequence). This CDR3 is CAWDRSRDINYGYTF. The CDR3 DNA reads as TGTGCCTGGGACAGGTCCCGGGACATCAACTATGGCTACACCTTC.

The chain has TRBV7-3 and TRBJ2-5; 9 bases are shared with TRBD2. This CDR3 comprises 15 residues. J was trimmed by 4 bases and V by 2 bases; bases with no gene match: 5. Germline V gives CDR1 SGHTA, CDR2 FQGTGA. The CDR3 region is CASSLGRGGRETQYF. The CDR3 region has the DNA TGTGCCAGCAGCTTAGGGCGGGGGGGCCGAGAGACCCAGTACTTC.

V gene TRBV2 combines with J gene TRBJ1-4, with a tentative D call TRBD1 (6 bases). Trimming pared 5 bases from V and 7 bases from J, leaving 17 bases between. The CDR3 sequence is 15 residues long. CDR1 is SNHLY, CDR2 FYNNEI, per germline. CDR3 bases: TGTGCCAGCAGTCCGTACAGGGACCGTCCTGAAAAACTGTTTTTT. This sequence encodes CASSPYRDRPEKLFF.

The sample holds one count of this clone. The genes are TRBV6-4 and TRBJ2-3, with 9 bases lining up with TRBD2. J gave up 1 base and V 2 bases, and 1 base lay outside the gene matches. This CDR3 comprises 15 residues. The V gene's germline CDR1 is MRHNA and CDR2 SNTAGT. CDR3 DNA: TGTGCCAGCAGTGACGCTAGCGGGGGCACAGATACGCAGTATTTT. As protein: CASSDASGGTDTQYF.

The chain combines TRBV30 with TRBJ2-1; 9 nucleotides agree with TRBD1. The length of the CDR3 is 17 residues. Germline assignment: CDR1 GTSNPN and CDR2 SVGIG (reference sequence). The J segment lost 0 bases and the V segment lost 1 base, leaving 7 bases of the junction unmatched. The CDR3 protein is CAWSGTDRGSSYNEQFF. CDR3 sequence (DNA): TGTGCCTGGAGTGGAACAGACAGGGGGAGCTCCTACAATGAGCAGTTCTTC.

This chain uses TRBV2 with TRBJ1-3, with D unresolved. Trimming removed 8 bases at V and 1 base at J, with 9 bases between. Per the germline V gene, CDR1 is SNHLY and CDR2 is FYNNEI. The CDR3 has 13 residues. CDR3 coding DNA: TGTGCCAGCCAGACGGGGTCTGGAAACACCATATATTTT. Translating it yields CASQTGSGNTIYF.

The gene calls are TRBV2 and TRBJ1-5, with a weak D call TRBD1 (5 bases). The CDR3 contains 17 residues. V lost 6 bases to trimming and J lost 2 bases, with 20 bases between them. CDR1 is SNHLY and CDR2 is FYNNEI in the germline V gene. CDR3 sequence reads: CASSPHPGNLGNQPQHF. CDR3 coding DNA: TGTGCCAGCAGCCCCCATCCAGGGAATTTGGGCAATCAGCCCCAGCATTTT.

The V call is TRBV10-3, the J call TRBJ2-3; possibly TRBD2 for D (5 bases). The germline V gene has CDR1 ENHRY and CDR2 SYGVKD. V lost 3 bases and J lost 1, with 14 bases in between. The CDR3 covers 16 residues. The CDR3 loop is CAISDSRGGGTDTQYF. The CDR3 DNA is TGTGCCATCAGTGACTCTCGGGGTGGAGGCACAGATACGCAGTATTTT.

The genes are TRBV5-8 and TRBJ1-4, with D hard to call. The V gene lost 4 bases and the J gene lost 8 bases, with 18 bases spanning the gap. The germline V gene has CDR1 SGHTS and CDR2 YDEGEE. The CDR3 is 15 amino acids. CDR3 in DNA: TGTGCCAGCAGCCCTCGGCCCTCTCGGCGGGAAAAACTGTTTTTT. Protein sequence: CASSPRPSRREKLFF.

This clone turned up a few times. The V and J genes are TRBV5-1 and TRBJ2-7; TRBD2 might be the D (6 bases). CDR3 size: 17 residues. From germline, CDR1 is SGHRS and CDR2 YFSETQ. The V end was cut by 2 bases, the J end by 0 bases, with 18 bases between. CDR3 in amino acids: CASSFTSPLASSYEQYF. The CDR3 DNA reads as TGCGCCAGCAGCTTTACTAGCCCGCTTGCCTCCTCCTACGAGCAGTACTTC. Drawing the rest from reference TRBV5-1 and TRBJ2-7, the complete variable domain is KAGVTQTPRYLIKTRGQQVTLSCSPISGHRSVSWYQQTPGQGLQFLFEYFSETQRNKGNFPGRFSGRQFSNSRSEMNVSTLELGDSALYLCASSFTSPLASSYEQYFGPGTRLTVT.